Shown below are 20 T cell receptor beta chains from a single sample sequenced in a study of early T cells in non-severe SARS-CoV-2 infection. MiXCR, run by TCRdb on the 5' RACE reads, gives a single entry per CDR3 protein. The sample carries roughly 76,000 distinct CDR3 sequences, roughly an eighth recorded once. Sequencing was performed on whole blood. Receptors were obtained from an adult who was a healthcare worker with PCR-confirmed SARS-CoV-2 infection or an uninfected control (not recorded which).

This clonotype was counted a few times. This chain links TRBV29-1 with TRBJ2-3; D remains ambiguous. There are 8 residues in the CDR3. Germline loops: CDR1 SQVTM, CDR2 ANQGSEA. As DNA, the CDR3 is TGCACCTTCGATACGCAGTATTTT. It yields the protein CTFDTQYF.

This clonotype occurred a few times. The V call is TRBV20-1, the J call TRBJ2-1, with 8 bases matching TRBD2. Germline V gives CDR1 DFQATT, CDR2 SNEGSKA (reference sequence). V dropped 6 bases and J dropped 7; count of bases not matched to a gene: 8. The CDR3 is 13 residues long. CDR3 coding DNA: TGCAGTGCCGCGGGAGGCCAGATAAATGAGCAGTTCTTC. Its translation is CSAAGGQINEQFF.

The table lists this clonotype with a few counts. This chain joins TRBV6-4 and TRBJ2-3, with 10 nucleotides matching TRBD2. There are 15 residues in the CDR3. J gave up 1 base and V 3 bases, and 1 base lay outside the gene matches. Germline V gene data show CDR1 as MRHNA and CDR2 as SNTAGT. The DNA of the CDR3 is TGTGCCAGCAGTGAAGGGACTAGCGGCACAGATACGCAGTATTTT. This gives the protein CASSEGTSGTDTQYF.

This chain links TRBV5-1 with TRBJ2-7, with D tentatively TRBD1 (5 bases). This CDR3 is built from 15 residues. Trimming left V 0 bases short and J 6 bases short, with 16 bases between. The germline gives CDR1 SGHRS, CDR2 YFSETQ. The CDR3 nucleotides are TGCGCCAGCAGCTTGGAGGGCAGGGAAGGGCCCGAGCAGTACTTC. The encoded protein is CASSLEGREGPEQYF.

In its sample, this clonotype was seen many times. A read error may produce the germline difference seen at one junction end. The gene calls are TRBV5-1 and TRBJ2-5, with D perhaps given as TRBD1 or TRBD2 (5 bases each). Germline loops: CDR1 SGHRS, CDR2 YFSETQ. The CDR3 runs to 10 residues. The CDR3 nucleotides are TGCGCCAGCAGCTTCCTCCCGGGGCGCTTC. It is translated as CASSFLPGRF.

At least ten counts were recorded for this clonotype. The chain couples TRBV11-2 to TRBJ2-1, with 7 bases matching TRBD1. Looked up from germline, CDR1 is SGHAT and CDR2 is FQNNGV. V was pared by 1 base and J by 2 bases, with 2 bases of the junction left unmatched. CDR3 length: 15 amino acids. The CDR3 protein is CASSLGQGAYNEQFF. CDR3 DNA sequence: TGTGCCAGCAGCTTAGGGCAGGGGGCCTACAATGAGCAGTTCTTC. Filled out from reference TRBV11-2 and TRBJ2-1, the complete variable domain reads EAGVAQSPRYKIIEKRQSVAFWCNPISGHATLYWYQQILGQGPKLLIQFQNNGVVDDSQLPKDRFSAERLKGVDSTLKIQPAKLEDSAVYLCASSLGQGAYNEQFFGPGTRLTVL.

The chain employs TRBV20-1 and TRBJ2-3; 8 nucleotides agree with TRBD1. Trimming removed 2 bases from V and 3 bases from J; junction bases left unmatched: 1. This CDR3 spans 13 amino acids. In germline, CDR1 is DFQATT, CDR2 SNEGSKA (reference sequence). CDR3 region: CSARWTGTDTQYF. The DNA of the CDR3 is TGCAGTGCTAGATGGACAGGGACAGATACGCAGTATTTT.

The genes are TRBV6-1 and TRBJ2-1; possibly TRBD2 for D (5 bases). The V gene's germline CDR1 is MNHNS and CDR2 SASEGT. The ends were cut back, 2 bases at V and 2 bases at J, with 10 bases in the middle. This CDR3 comprises 15 residues. In DNA, the CDR3 is TGTGCCAGCAGTGAATGGGCCGGGACCTACAATGAGCAGTTCTTC. It encodes CASSEWAGTYNEQFF.

In this sample, this clonotype turned up a few times. The chain links TRBV5-1 to TRBJ1-1, with D possibly matching TRBD1 (6 bases). Germline V lookup: CDR1 SGHRS, CDR2 YFSETQ. There are 15 residues in the CDR3. Trimming took 2 bases from V and 3 from J, leaving 14 bases between them. CDR3: CASSLWGLRDTEAFF. The CDR3 DNA sequence: TGCGCCAGCAGCTTATGGGGGCTGAGAGACACTGAAGCTTTCTTT.

This clonotype was seen repeatedly, ten times or more. This sequence joins TRBV28 and TRBJ2-1; 10 bases align to TRBD2. The J segment lost 4 bases and the V segment lost 5 bases, leaving 5 bases of the junction unmatched. This CDR3 contains 15 residues. Germline CDR1 MDHEN, CDR2 SYDVKM. CDR3 amino acids: CASSIAGGVYNEQFF. The CDR3 nucleotides are TGTGCCAGCAGTATAGCGGGAGGAGTATACAATGAGCAGTTCTTC.

This clonotype has ten or more counts. V usage is TRBV11-3 and J usage is TRBJ2-7; the match to TRBD2 covers 7 bases. In germline, CDR1 is SGHNT, CDR2 YENEEA. J gave up 2 bases and V 5 bases, and 9 bases lay outside the gene matches. The CDR3 sequence is 15 residues long. CDR3 protein: CASSPAGSGPYEQYF. In DNA, the CDR3 is TGTGCCAGCAGCCCAGCGGGAAGTGGGCCCTACGAGCAGTACTTC.

This clonotype appeared many times. This rearrangement joins TRBV15 to TRBJ1-5; D unclear. CDR1 LNHNV and CDR2 YYDKDF come from the germline V gene (reference sequence). V was shortened by 4 bases and J by 0 bases, with 10 bases between the two germline ends. The CDR3 runs 15 residues. The CDR3 DNA sequence: TGTGCCACCAGCACCGAACGTTATAGCAATCAGCCCCAGCATTTT. Translating it yields CATSTERYSNQPQHF.

This clonotype was observed a few times. CDR3 sequence (DNA): TGCAGTTTCCTAGCGGGAGCCACCGGGGATACGCAGTATTTT. Translating gives CSFLAGATGDTQYF. The chain uses TRBV20-1 and TRBJ2-3; 10 nucleotides line up with TRBD2. This CDR3 is 14 amino acids long. After removal of 8 bases from V and 6 bases from J, the junction contained 11 bases not matched to a gene. Germline V gene sequence: CDR1 DFQATT, CDR2 SNEGSKA (reference sequence).

This clonotype was observed many times. This chain connects TRBV28 to TRBJ2-7; 7 nucleotides align to TRBD2. Germline trimming cut 3 bases from V and 0 bases from J; bases unmatched to any gene: 8. CDR1 and CDR2 from the germline V gene are MDHEN and SYDVKM. The CDR3 has 16 amino acids. The CDR3 reads CASSLGGAASSYEQYF. In nucleotides, the CDR3 is TGTGCCAGCAGTTTGGGAGGGGCCGCTAGCTCCTACGAGCAGTACTTC.

This clonotype was recorded at least ten times. This chain links TRBV11-2 with TRBJ1-1; 8 nucleotides line up with TRBD1. Germline CDR1 reads SGHAT; CDR2 reads FQNNGV. CDR3 size: 12 residues. The junction had 2 bases not matched to a gene; V was cut back by 0 bases and J by 11 bases. The CDR3 DNA sequence: TGTGCCAGCAGCTTAGACAGGGGGCAGGCTTTCTTT. As protein: CASSLDRGQAFF.

This clonotype was found many times. This chain joins TRBV29-1 and TRBJ2-7; D may match TRBD1 or TRBD2 (7 bases each). Per germline, CDR1 SQVTM and CDR2 ANQGSEA. This CDR3 contains 15 residues. V was clipped by 4 bases and J by 2 bases, with 18 bases between them. Written as DNA, the CDR3 is TGCAGCGTTGTTGGGGGGGAGACAGGGCCCTACGAGCAGTACTTC. It translates to CSVVGGETGPYEQYF.

There are many counts of this clonotype. The J gene is TRBJ1-1, the V gene TRBV30; weak D call: TRBD1 (5 bases). The CDR3 length is 15 residues. The ends were cut back, 2 bases at V and 0 bases at J, with 13 bases in the middle. CDR1 GTSNPN and CDR2 SVGIG come from the germline V gene (reference sequence). The DNA for the CDR3 is TGTGCCTGGAGTCCCCTTAGGGGCCTGAACACTGAAGCTTTCTTT. Encoded protein: CAWSPLRGLNTEAFF.

As regards this clonotype: This could be a read error, since a much larger clone is one nucleotide away. The chain has TRBV24-1 and TRBJ2-3; D possibly corresponds to TRBD2 (6 bases). CDR1 is KGHDR and CDR2 is SFDVKD in the germline V gene. This CDR3 region has 16 residues. CDR3 sequence: CDTSDVSGASTDTQYF. In nucleotides, the CDR3 is TGTGACACCAGTGATGTTAGCGGAGCCAGCACAGATACGCAGTATTTT.

This clonotype has a count of ten or more. V gene TRBV27 combines with J gene TRBJ2-1; 12 bases fit TRBD2. Trimming cost V 6 bases and J 8 bases; bases outside gene matches: 5. The CDR3 length is 14 residues. Germline V lookup: CDR1 MNHEY, CDR2 SMNVEV (reference sequence). The DNA of the CDR3 is TGTGCCAGCAGCACTAGCGGGAGGATAGATGAGCAGTTCTTC. Its protein is CASSTSGRIDEQFF.

This clonotype has only a few counts. V is TRBV29-1 and J is TRBJ2-7; D unresolved. The CDR3 is 12 amino acids. In germline, CDR1 is SQVTM, CDR2 ANQGSEA. The germline V and J ends were trimmed by 1 base and 0 bases, with 4 bases remaining between them. The chain's CDR3 is CSVEGISYEQYF. CDR3 coding DNA: TGCAGCGTTGAAGGGATCTCCTACGAGCAGTACTTC.